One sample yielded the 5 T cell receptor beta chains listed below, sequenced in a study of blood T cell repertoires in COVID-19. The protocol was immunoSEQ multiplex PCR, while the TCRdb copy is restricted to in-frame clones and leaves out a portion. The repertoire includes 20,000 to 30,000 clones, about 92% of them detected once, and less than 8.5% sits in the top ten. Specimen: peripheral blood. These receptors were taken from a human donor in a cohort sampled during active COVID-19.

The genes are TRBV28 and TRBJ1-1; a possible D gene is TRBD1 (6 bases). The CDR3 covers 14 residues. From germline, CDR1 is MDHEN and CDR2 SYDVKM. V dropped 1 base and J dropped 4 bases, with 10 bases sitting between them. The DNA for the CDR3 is TGTGCCAGCAGTTTATCTCAGGGGATCACTGAAGCTTTCTTT. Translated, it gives CASSLSQGITEAFF.

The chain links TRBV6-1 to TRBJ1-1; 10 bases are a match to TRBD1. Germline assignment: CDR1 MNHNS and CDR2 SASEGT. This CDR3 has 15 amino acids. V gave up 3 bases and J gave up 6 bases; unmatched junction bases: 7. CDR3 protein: CASSEPGTGVPEAFF. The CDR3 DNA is TGTGCCAGCAGTGAGCCCGGGACAGGGGTGCCTGAAGCTTTCTTT.

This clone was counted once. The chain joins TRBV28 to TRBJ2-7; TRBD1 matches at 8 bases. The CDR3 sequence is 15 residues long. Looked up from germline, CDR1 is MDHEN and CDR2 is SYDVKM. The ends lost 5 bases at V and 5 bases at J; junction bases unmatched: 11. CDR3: CASSLRDRRRDEQYF. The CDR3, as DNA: TGTGCCAGCAGTCTCCGGGACAGGAGAAGGGACGAGCAGTACTTC.

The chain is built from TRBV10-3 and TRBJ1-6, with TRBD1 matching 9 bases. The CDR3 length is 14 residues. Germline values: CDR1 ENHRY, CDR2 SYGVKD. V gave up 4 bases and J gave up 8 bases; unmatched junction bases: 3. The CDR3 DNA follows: TGTGCCATCAGTGGACAGGGGGAATATTCACCCCTCCACTTT. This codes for CAISGQGEYSPLHF.

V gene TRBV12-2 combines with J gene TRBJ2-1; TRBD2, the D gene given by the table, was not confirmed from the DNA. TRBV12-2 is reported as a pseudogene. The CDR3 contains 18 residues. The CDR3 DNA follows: TGTGCAAGTCGCACTACACATCGGCGGGAGGGCCTGAGGCATGAGCAGTTCTTC. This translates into CASRTTHRREGLRHEQFF.